Shown below are 11 T cell receptor beta chains from a single sample sequenced in a study of T cells in Graves' hyperthyroidism and ophthalmopathy. RNA transcripts gave rise to amplified TCR beta CDR3 regions. When the TCR CDR3 underwent first-round RT-PCR, the HTBI primer set was used. A single record per CDR3 protein comes from TCRdb applying MiXCR to the multiplex PCR reads. The data contain a few hundred thousand distinct CDR3 sequences, roughly 13% of them singletons. Sequencing was performed on blood. The origin of the receptors is a young man with Graves' hyperthyroidism that later progressed to Graves' ophthalmopathy.

This clonotype showed up just once. V gene TRBV4-2 combines with J gene TRBJ2-7; D possibly corresponds to TRBD2 (7 bases). The germline gives CDR1 LGHNA, CDR2 YNFKEQ. The CDR3 is 19 residues long. Trimming left V 1 base short and J 4 bases short, with 26 bases between. This chain's CDR3 is CASSQAPPRGGARWYEQYF. Here the CDR3 DNA reads TGTGCCAGCAGCCAAGCTCCTCCTAGAGGGGGGGCCCGGTGGTACGAGCAGTACTTC.

There are many counts of this clonotype. The chain links TRBV7-8 to TRBJ1-6; D not resolved. The germline V gene has CDR1 SGHVS and CDR2 FQNEAQ. V dropped 2 bases and J dropped 5 bases, with 10 bases sitting between them. This CDR3 spans 15 amino acids. CDR3 sequence (DNA): TGTGCCAGCAGCTTAATTCAGGCCCATAATTCACCCCTCCACTTT. This encodes CASSLIQAHNSPLHF.

J is TRBJ1-1 and V is TRBV6-2 or TRBV6-3; D might be TRBD1 (6 bases). The CDR3 length is 15 residues. Trimming took off 9 bases at V and 3 bases at J, with 20 bases between the two ends. CDR1 MNHEY and CDR2 SVGEGT come from the germline V gene. The CDR3: CASGSEFAGDTEAFF. The CDR3 DNA sequence: TGTGCCAGTGGATCCGAATTTGCAGGGGACACTGAAGCTTTCTTT.

This sequence joins TRBV3-1 and TRBJ2-7; 8 nucleotides agree with TRBD1. Germline trimming cut 4 bases from V and 4 bases from J; bases unmatched to any gene: 12. The CDR3 extends over 16 amino acids. CDR1 and CDR2 (germline): LGHDT, YNNKEL (reference sequence). The CDR3 loop is CASSLLPRTGKYEQYF. CDR3 coding DNA: TGTGCCAGCAGCCTACTCCCCCGGACAGGGAAATACGAGCAGTACTTC.

This rearrangement joins TRBV27 to TRBJ1-2, with 8 bases that match TRBD1. CDR3 length equals 13 residues. Germline V lookup: CDR1 MNHEY, CDR2 SMNVEV (reference sequence). V lost 3 bases and J lost 8; bases outside the gene matches: 5. The CDR3 loop reads CASSLVQGGGYTF. CDR3 in DNA: TGTGCCAGCAGTTTGGTACAGGGGGGCGGCTACACCTTC.

This clonotype was observed a handful of times. The rearrangement links TRBV15 to TRBJ2-3, with 7 bases aligning to TRBD1. Losses at the gene ends were 0 bases for V and 6 bases for J; bases not matched to a gene: 6. Germline V CDR1 and CDR2: LNHNV, YYDKDF (reference sequence). This CDR3 spans 15 amino acids. The CDR3 nucleotides are TGTGCCACCAGCAGAGAGGACAGGAGCTGGGATACGCAGTATTTT. Encoded protein: CATSREDRSWDTQYF.

Many counts were recorded for this clonotype. The V and J genes are TRBV13 and TRBJ1-6; 11 bases match TRBD1. The germline V gene has CDR1 PRHDT and CDR2 FYEKMQ (reference sequence). Trimming cost V 5 bases and J 10 bases; bases outside gene matches: 1. The CDR3 totals 13 residues. The CDR3 sequence: CASSGDRGSPLHF. CDR3 nucleotides: TGTGCCAGCAGCGGGGACAGGGGGTCACCCCTCCACTTT.

This chain uses TRBV5-1 with TRBJ2-1, with a weak D call TRBD1 (5 bases). The V and J ends lost 9 bases and 5 bases respectively, with 9 bases between them. The CDR3 spans 11 residues. CDR1 SGHRS and CDR2 YFSETQ come from the germline V gene. CDR3 protein: CATEQDNEQFF. In nucleotides, the CDR3 is TGCGCCACCGAACAGGACAATGAGCAGTTCTTC. Drawing the rest from reference TRBV5-1 and TRBJ2-1, the complete variable domain is KAGVTQTPRYLIKTRGQQVTLSCSPISGHRSVSWYQQTPGQGLQFLFEYFSETQRNKGNFPGRFSGRQFSNSRSEMNVSTLELGDSALYLCATEQDNEQFFGPGTRLTVL.

This clonotype was seen ten or more times. The CDR3 DNA reads as TGTGCCAGCAGTGCCACCGGGACCAACCCCTACGAGCAGTACTTC. Its translation: CASSATGTNPYEQYF. The rearrangement joins TRBV6-1 to TRBJ2-7; D tentatively fits TRBD1 or TRBD2 (5 bases each). V dropped 4 bases and J dropped 2 bases, with 15 bases sitting between them. Germline CDR1 is MNHNS and CDR2 is SASEGT. The CDR3 totals 15 residues.

This clonotype was detected a few times. This chain joins TRBV3-1 and TRBJ1-6; TRBD1 matches 11 bases. The CDR3 is made up of 16 amino acids. Trimming took 4 bases from V and 10 from J; bases not matched to a gene: 9. CDR1 is LGHDT, CDR2 YNNKEL, per germline (reference sequence). CDR3 sequence (DNA): TGTGCCAGCAGCCGAGACCGGGACAGGGGGTTCTCACCCCTCCACTTT. This encodes CASSRDRDRGFSPLHF.

V and J are TRBV9 and TRBJ2-2; 8 bases are a match to TRBD2. With 2 bases clipped from V and 7 bases from J, the junction kept 10 bases outside the gene matches. CDR1 SGDLS and CDR2 YYNGEE come from the germline V gene. The CDR3 totals 16 residues. This CDR3 is CASSVNRGGRSGELFF. As DNA, the CDR3 is TGTGCCAGCAGCGTGAATCGCGGGGGGAGGAGCGGGGAGCTGTTTTTT.